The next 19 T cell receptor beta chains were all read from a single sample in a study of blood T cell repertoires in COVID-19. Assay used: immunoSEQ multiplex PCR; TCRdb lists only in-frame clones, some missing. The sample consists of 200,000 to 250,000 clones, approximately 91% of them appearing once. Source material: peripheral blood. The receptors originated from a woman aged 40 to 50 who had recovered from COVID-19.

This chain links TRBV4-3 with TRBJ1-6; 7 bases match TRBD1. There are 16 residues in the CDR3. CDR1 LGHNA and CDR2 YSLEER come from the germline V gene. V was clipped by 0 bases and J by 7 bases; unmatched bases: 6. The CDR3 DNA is TGCGCCAGCAGCCAAGAAGGGGACAGAGTAAATTCACCCCTCCACTTT. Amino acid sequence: CASSQEGDRVNSPLHF.

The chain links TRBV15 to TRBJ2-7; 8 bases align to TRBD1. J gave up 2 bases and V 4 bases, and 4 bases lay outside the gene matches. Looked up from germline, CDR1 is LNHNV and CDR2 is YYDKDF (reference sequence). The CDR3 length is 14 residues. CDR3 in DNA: TGTGCCACCAGCACTCGGACAGGGCCCTACGAGCAGTACTTC. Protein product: CATSTRTGPYEQYF.

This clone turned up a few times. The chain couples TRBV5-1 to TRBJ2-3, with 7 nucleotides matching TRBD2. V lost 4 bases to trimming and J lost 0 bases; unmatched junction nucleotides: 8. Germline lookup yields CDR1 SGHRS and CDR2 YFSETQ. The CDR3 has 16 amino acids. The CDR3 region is CASSPVAGVSTDTQYF. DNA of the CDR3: TGCGCCAGCAGCCCCGTCGCGGGAGTGAGCACAGATACGCAGTATTTT.

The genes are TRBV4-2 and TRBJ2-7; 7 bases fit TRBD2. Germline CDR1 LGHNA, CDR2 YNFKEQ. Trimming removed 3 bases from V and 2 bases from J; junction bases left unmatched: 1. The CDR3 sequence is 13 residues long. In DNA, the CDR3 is TGTGCCAGCAGCCATGGGGGGGCCTACGAGCAGTACTTC. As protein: CASSHGGAYEQYF.

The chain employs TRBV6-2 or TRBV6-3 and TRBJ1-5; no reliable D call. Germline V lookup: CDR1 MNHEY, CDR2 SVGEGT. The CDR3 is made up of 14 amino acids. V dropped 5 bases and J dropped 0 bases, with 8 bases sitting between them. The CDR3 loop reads CASSDIDSNQPQHF. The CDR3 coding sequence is TGTGCCAGCAGTGACATCGATAGCAATCAGCCCCAGCATTTT.

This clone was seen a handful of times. In DNA form, the CDR3 reads TGTGCCAGCAGCTTAGGACGTAGCGGGGCCCCGGGGGAGCAGTTCTTC. Translation gives CASSLGRSGAPGEQFF. This chain connects TRBV11-2 to TRBJ2-1, with TRBD2 identical over 8 bases. In germline, CDR1 is SGHAT, CDR2 FQNNGV. V trimming: 1 base; J trimming: 10 bases; junction bases outside the gene matches: 12. The CDR3 has 16 amino acids. Filled out from reference TRBV11-2 and TRBJ2-1, the complete variable domain reads EAGVAQSPRYKIIEKRQSVAFWCNPISGHATLYWYQQILGQGPKLLIQFQNNGVVDDSQLPKDRFSAERLKGVDSTLKIQPAKLEDSAVYLCASSLGRSGAPGEQFFGPGTRLTVL.

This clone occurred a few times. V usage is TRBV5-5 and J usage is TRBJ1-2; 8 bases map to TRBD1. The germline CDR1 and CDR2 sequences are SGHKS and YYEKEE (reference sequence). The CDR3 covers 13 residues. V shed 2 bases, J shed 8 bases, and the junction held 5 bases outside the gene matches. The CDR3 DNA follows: TGTGCCAGCAGCTTCCAGGGGGCCAGGGGCTACACCTTC. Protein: CASSFQGARGYTF.

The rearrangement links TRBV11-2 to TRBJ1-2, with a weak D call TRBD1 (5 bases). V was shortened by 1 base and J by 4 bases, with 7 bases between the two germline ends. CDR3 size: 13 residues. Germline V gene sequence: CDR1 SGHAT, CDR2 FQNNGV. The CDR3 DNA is TGTGCCAGCAGCTTAGGGGGCGGCTATGGCTACACCTTC. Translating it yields CASSLGGGYGYTF.

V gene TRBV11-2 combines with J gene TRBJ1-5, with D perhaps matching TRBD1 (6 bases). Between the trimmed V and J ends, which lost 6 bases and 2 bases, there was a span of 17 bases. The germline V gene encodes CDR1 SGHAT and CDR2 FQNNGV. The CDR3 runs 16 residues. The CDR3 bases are TGTGCCAGCAGTTACGGGGGGGGCTTAGGCAATCAGCCCCAGCATTTT. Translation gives CASSYGGGLGNQPQHF.

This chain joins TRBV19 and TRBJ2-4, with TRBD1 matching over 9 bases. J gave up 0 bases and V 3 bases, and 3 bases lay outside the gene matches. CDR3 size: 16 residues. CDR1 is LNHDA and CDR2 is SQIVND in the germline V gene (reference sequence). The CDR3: CASSMNRGLAKNIQYF. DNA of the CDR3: TGTGCCAGTAGTATGAACAGGGGGCTAGCCAAAAACATTCAGTACTTC.

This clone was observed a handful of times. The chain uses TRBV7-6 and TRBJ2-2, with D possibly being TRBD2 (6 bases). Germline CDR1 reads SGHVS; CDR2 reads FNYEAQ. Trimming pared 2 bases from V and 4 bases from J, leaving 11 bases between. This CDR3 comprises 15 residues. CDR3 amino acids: CASSLRQRATGELFF. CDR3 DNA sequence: TGTGCCAGCAGCTTACGTCAGCGGGCCACCGGGGAGCTGTTTTTT.

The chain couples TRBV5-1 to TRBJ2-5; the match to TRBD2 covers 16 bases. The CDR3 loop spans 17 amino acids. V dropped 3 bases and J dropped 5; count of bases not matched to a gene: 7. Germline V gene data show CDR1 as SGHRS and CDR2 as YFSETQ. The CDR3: CASSSGTSGGAKETQYF. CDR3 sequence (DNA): TGCGCCAGCAGCTCCGGGACTAGCGGGGGGGCAAAGGAGACCCAGTACTTC.

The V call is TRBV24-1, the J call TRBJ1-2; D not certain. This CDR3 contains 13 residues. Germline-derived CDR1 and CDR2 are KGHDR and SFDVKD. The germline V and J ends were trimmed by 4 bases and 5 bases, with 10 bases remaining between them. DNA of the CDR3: TGTGCCACCAGTGACAGAAATTTTTATGGCTACACCTTC. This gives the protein CATSDRNFYGYTF.

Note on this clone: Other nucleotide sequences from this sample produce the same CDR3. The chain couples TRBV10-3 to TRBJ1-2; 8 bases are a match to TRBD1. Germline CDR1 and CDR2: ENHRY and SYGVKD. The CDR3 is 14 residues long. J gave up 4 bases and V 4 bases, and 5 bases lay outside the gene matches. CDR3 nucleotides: TGTGCCATCAGTGGGACAGGGTCGGTCTATGGCTACACCTTC. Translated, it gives CAISGTGSVYGYTF.

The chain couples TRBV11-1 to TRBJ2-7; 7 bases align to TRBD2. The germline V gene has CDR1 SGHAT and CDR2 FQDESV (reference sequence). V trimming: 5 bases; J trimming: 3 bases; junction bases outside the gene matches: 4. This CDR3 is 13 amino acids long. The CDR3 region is CASSPRTSYEQYF. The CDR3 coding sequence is TGTGCCAGCAGCCCCCGGACTAGCTACGAGCAGTACTTC.

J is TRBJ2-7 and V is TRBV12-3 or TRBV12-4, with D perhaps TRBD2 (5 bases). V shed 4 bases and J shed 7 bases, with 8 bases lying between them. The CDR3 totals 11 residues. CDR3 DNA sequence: TGTGCCAGCAGTTCGGGGAGAGAGCAGTACTTC. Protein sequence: CASSSGREQYF.

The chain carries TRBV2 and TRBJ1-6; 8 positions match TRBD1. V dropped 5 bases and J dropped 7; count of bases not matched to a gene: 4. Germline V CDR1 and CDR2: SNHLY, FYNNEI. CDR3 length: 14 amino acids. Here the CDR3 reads CASSYGQGNSPLHF. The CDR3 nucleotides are TGTGCCAGCAGTTACGGACAGGGCAATTCACCCCTCCACTTT.

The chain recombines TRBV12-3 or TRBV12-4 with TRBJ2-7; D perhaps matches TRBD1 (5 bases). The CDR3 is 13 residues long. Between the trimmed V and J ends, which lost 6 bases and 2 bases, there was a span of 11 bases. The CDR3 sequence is CASRGLSPYEQYF. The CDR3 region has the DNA TGTGCCAGCAGGGGGCTATCCCCCTACGAGCAGTACTTC.

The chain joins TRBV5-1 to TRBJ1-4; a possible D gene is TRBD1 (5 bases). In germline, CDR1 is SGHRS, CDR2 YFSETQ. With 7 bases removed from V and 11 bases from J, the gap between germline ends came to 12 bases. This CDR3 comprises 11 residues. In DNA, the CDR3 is TGCGCCAGCCGCTCCGGGACTAAACTGTTTTTT. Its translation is CASRSGTKLFF.